This entry is about one T cell receptor (beta chain). The target antigen is unknown. With 2 bases removed from V and 3 bases from J, the gap between germline ends came to 10 bases. The germline CDR1 and CDR2 sequences are MNHEY and SVGAGI. This CDR3 has 14 residues. This specimen belongs to a study of T-cell reconstitution after alpha-beta-depleted transplantation in children. Preparation of the TCRbeta library used unique molecular identifiers. TCRdb used MiXCR to reprocess the PCR reads, holding one entry per CDR3 protein. The table shows some 140,000 distinct CDR3 sequences, with 8.5% to 10% occurring only once. General observations from the study: At the one-year point after transplant, T-cell counts and TCRbeta diversity were found to come mostly from T cells that had been newly produced.

This clonotype was sampled from a girl under three years old who had a stem cell transplant for combined immunodeficiency, so the T cells may come from the graft donor. The rearrangement uses TRBV6-5 and TRBJ1-2, with D hard to call. Sequenced material: PBMCs, mostly from graft donor cells, taken 180 days after TCRalphabeta/CD19-depleted stem cell transplant. The chain's CDR3 is CASSYRASDYGYTF. The CDR3 DNA is TGTGCCAGCAGTTACAGGGCTTCCGACTATGGCTACACCTTC.